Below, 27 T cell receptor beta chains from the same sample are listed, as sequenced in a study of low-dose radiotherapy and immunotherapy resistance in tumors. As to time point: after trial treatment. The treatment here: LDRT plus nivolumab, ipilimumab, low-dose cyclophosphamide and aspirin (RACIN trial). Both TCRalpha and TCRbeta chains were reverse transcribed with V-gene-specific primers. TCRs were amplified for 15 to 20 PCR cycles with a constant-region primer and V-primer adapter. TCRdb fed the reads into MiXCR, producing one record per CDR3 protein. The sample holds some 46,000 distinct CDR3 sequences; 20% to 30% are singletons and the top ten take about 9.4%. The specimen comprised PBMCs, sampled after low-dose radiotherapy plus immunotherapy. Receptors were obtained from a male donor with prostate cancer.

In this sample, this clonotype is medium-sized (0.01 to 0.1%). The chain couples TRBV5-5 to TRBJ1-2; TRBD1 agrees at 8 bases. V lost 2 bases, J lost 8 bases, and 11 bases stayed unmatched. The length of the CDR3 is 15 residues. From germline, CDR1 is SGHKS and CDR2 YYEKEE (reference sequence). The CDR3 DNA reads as TGTGCCAGCAGCTTCGGCGTCGGGACAGGTGACGGCTACACCTTC. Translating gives CASSFGVGTGDGYTF.

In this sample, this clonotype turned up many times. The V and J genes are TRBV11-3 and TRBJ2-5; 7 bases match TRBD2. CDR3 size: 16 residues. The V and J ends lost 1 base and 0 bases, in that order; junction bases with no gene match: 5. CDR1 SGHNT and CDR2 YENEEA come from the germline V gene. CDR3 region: CASSLGASGDQETQYF. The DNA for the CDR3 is TGTGCCAGCAGCTTAGGGGCTAGCGGAGACCAAGAGACCCAGTACTTC.

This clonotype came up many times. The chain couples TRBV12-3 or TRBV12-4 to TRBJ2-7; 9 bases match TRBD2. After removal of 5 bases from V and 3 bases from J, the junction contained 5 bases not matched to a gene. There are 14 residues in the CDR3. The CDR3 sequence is CASSRLAVHYEQYF. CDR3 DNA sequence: TGTGCCAGCAGTAGACTAGCGGTACACTACGAGCAGTACTTC.

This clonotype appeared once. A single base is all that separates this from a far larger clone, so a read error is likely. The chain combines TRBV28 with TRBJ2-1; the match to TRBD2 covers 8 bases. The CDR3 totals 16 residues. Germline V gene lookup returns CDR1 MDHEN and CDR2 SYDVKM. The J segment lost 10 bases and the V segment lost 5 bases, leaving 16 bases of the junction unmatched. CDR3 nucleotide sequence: TGTGCCAGCAGTACACCGCCGGGACTAGATCGCTACGAGCAGTTCTTC. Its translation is CASSTPPGLDRYEQFF.

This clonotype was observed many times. The CDR3 DNA reads TGCGCCAGCAGCCCGAGGGTGGACCAAGAGACCCAGTACTTC. This gives the protein CASSPRVDQETQYF. The V gene is TRBV4-1, the J gene TRBJ2-5, with a weak D call TRBD2 (5 bases). Trimming pared 4 bases from V and 0 bases from J, leaving 9 bases between. The length of the CDR3 is 14 residues. The germline gives CDR1 MGHRA, CDR2 YSYEKL.

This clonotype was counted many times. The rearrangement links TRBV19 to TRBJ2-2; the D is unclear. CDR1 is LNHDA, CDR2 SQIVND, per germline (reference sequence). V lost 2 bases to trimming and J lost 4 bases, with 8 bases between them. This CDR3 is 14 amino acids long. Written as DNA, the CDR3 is TGTGCCAGTAGTATACCGGTGGGCACCGGGGAGCTGTTTTTT. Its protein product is CASSIPVGTGELFF.

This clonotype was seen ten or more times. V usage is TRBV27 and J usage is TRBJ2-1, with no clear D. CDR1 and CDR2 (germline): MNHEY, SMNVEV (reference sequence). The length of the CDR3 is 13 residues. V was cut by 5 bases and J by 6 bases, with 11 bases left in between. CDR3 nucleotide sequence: TGTGCCAGCAGTAGTCGAGGCCGCAATGAGCAGTTCTTC. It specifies CASSSRGRNEQFF.

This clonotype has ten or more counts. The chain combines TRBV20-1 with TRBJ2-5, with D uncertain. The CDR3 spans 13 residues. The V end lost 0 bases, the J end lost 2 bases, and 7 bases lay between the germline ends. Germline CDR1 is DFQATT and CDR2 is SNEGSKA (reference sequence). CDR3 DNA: TGCAGTGCTAGAGATAACTTACAAGAGACCCAGTACTTC. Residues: CSARDNLQETQYF.

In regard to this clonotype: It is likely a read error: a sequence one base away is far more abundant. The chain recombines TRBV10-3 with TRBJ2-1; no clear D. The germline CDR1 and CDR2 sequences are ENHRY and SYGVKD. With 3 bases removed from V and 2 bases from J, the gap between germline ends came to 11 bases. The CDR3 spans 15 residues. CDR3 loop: CAISDHVGTYNEQFF. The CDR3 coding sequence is TGTGCCATCAGTGACCACGTGGGGACCTACAATGAGCAGTTCTTC.

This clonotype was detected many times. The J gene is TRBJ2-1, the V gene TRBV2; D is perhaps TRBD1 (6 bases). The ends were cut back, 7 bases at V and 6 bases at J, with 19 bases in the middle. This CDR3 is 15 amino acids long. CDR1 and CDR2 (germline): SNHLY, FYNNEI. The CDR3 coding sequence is TGTGCCAGCAAGCGCACGACAGGTCTAGGCAATGAGCAGTTCTTC. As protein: CASKRTTGLGNEQFF.

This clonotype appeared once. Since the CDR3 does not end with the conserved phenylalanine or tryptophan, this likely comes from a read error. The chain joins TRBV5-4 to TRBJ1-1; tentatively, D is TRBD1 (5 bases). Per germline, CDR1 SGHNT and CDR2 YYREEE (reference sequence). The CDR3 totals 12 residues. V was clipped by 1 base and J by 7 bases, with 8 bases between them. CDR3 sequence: CASSLQGLEAFY. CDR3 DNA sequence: TGTGCCAGCAGCTTGCAGGGACTTGAAGCTTTCTAT.

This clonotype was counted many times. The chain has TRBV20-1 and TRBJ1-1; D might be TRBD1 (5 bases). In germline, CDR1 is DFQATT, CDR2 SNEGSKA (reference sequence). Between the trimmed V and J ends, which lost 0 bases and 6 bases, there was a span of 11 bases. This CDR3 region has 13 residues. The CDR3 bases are TGCAGTGCTAGAGAAGGGACTTGGGCTGAAGCTTTCTTT. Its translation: CSAREGTWAEAFF.

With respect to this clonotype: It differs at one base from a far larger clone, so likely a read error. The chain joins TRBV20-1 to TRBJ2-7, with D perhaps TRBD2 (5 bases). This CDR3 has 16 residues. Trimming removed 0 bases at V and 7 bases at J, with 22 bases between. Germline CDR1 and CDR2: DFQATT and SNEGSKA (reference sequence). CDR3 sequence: CSARDVRTPGGGEQYF. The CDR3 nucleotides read TGCAGTGCTAGAGATGTGAGGACTCCTGGTGGCGGGGAGCAGTACTTC.

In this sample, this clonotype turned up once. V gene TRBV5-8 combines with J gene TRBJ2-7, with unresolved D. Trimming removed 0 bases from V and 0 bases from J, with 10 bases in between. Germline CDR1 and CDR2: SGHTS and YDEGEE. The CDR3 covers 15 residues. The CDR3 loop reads CASSLVYSSSYEQYF. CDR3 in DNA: TGTGCCAGCAGCTTGGTGTACAGTAGCTCCTACGAGCAGTACTTC.

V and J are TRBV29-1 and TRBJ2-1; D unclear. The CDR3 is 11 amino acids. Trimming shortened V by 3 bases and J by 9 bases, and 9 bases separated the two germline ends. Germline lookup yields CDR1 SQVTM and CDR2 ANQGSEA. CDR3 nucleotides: TGCAGCGTTGACAGCCGCGTTGAGCAGTTCTTC. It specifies CSVDSRVEQFF.

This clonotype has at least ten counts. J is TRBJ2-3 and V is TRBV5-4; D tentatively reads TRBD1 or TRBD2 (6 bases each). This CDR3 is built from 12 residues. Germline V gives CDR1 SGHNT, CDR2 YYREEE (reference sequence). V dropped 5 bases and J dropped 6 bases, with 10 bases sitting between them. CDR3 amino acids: CASRGGLDTQYF. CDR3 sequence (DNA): TGTGCCAGCAGGGGGGGCCTGGATACGCAGTATTTT.

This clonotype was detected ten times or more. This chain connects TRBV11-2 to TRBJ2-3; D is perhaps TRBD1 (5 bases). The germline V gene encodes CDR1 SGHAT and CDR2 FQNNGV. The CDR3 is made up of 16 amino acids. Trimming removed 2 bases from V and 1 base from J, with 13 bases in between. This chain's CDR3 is CASSLLRARGTDTQYF. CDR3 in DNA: TGTGCCAGCAGCTTACTTCGCGCCAGGGGCACAGATACGCAGTATTTT.

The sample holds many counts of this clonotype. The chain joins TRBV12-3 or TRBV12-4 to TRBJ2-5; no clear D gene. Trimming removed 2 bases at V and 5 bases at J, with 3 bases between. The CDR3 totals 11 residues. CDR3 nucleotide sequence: TGTGCCAGCAGTTTAATGGAGACCCAGTACTTC. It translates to CASSLMETQYF.

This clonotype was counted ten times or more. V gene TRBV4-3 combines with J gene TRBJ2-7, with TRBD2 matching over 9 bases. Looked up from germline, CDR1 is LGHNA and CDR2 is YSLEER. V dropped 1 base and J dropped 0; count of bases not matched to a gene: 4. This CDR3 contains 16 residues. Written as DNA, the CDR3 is TGCGCCAGCAGCCAAGTTAGCGGGAGCGTCTCCTACGAGCAGTACTTC. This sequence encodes CASSQVSGSVSYEQYF.

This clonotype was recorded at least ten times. This chain's CDR3 is CSAGTGGFEAFF. The CDR3 DNA is TGCAGCGCTGGGACAGGGGGCTTTGAAGCTTTCTTT. The chain recombines TRBV29-1 with TRBJ1-1; the match to TRBD1 covers 12 bases. The germline CDR1 and CDR2 sequences are SQVTM and ANQGSEA. Trimming removed 7 bases from V and 7 bases from J; junction bases left unmatched: 4. The CDR3 loop spans 12 amino acids.

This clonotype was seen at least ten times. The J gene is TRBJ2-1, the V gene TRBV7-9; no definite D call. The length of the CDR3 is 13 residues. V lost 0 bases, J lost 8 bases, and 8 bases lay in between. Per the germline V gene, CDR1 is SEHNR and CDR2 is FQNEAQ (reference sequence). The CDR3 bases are TGTGCCAGCAGCTTAGCCAGTGGGTATGAGCAGTTCTTC. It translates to CASSLASGYEQFF.

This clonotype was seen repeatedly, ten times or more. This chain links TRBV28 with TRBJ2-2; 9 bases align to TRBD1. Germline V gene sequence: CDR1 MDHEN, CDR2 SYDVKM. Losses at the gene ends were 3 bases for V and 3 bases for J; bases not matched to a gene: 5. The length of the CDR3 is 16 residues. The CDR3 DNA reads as TGTGCCAGCAGTTTTTACAGGGGGCGCGACACCGGGGAGCTGTTTTTT. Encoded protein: CASSFYRGRDTGELFF.

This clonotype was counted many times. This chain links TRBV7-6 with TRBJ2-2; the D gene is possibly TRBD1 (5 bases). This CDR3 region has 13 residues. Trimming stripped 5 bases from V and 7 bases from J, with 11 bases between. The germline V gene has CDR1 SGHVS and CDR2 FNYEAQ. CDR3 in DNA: TGTGCCAGCAGCACCAGGGTTTTCGGGGAGCTGTTTTTT. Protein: CASSTRVFGELFF.

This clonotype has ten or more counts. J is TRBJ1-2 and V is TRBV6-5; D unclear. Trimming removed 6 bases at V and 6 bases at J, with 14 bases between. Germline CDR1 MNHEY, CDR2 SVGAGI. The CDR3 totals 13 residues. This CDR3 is CASSRDSADGYTF. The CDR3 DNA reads TGTGCCAGCAGCCGCGACTCGGCGGATGGCTACACCTTC.

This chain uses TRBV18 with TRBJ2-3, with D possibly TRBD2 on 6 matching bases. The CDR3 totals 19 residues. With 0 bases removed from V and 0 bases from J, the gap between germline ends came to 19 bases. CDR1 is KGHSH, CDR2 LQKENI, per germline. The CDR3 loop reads CASSPPPRGWRGSTDTQYF. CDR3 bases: TGTGCCAGCTCACCACCGCCTCGTGGATGGCGGGGAAGCACAGATACGCAGTATTTT.

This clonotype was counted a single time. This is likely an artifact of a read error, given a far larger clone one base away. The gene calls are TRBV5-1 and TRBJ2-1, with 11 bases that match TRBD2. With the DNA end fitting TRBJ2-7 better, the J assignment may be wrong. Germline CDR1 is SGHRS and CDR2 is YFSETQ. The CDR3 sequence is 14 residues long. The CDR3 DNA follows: TGTGCCAGCAGCTCGGAACTAGCGGGAGTCGAGCAGTACTTC. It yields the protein CASSSELAGVEQYF.

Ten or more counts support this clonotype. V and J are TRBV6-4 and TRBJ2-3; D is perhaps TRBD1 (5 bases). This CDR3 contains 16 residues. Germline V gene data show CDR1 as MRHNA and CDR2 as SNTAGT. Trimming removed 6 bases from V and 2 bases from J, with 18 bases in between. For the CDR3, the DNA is TGTGCCAGCAGGCCTCAGGGAACGGGCAACACAGATACGCAGTATTTT. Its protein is CASRPQGTGNTDTQYF.